These T cell receptor beta chains were read from a single sample in a study of T-cell memory formation after mild COVID-19. TCRdb reprocessed the 5' RACE reads with MiXCR, giving one entry per CDR3 protein. The sample records around 340,000 distinct CDR3 sequences, approximately 15% being singletons. The source material was PBMCs or a T cell subset sorted from them (not recorded which). The source is a man in his late teens or twenties who had mild COVID-19 (a few samples of this study predate the infection). Cell type and time point are not known. The CDR3 runs from the conserved cysteine through the conserved F or W. Fields, in order: clone size, D gene, J gene, V gene, CDR3 protein, CDR3 DNA. D genes are given only for firm matches. Size tells how often a clone was seen (once, few, many) or the class of an expanded clone, and some rows leave it out.

clone size: .
D gene: .
J gene: TRBJ2-3
V gene: TRBV10-3
CDR3 protein: CAISGSWNRSTDTQYF
CDR3 DNA: TGTGCCATCAGTGGATCGTGGAATAGGAGCACAGATACGCAGTATTTT

clone size: .
D gene: TRBD2
J gene: TRBJ2-5
V gene: TRBV7-9
CDR3 protein: CASSRTSGGAQLQETQYF
CDR3 DNA: TGTGCCAGCAGCCGGACTAGCGGGGGGGCACAACTCCAAGAGACCCAGTACTTC

clone size: many
D gene: .
J gene: TRBJ2-7
V gene: TRBV4-1
CDR3 protein: CASSQGPSPYEQYF
CDR3 DNA: TGCGCCAGCAGCCAAGGGCCCTCCCCCTACGAGCAGTACTTC

clone size: few
D gene: TRBD1
J gene: TRBJ1-2
V gene: TRBV2
CDR3 protein: CASSGPGQGLVGYTF
CDR3 DNA: TGTGCCAGCAGCGGGCCCGGACAGGGCTTAGTGGGCTACACCTTC

clone size: few
D gene: .
J gene: TRBJ1-2
V gene: TRBV6-2/TRBV6-3
CDR3 protein: CASSYGPFDGYTF
CDR3 DNA: TGTGCCAGCAGTTACGGACCCTTCGATGGCTACACCTTC

clone size: .
D gene: .
J gene: TRBJ1-5
V gene: TRBV27
CDR3 protein: CASSLRGLGQPQHF
CDR3 DNA: TGTGCCAGCAGTTTAAGAGGGCTCGGACAGCCCCAGCATTTT

clone size: .
D gene: TRBD2
J gene: TRBJ2-3
V gene: TRBV2
CDR3 protein: CASSEPGGETDTQYF
CDR3 DNA: TGTGCCAGCAGTGAACCGGGGGGAGAGACAGATACGCAGTATTTT

clone size: .
D gene: .
J gene: TRBJ1-1
V gene: TRBV29-1
CDR3 protein: CSAWARRGGTEAFF
CDR3 DNA: TGCAGCGCATGGGCCCGGCGGGGGGGGACTGAAGCTTTCTTT

clone size: .
D gene: .
J gene: TRBJ2-7
V gene: TRBV7-9
CDR3 protein: CASSFTPGTRNSEQYF
CDR3 DNA: TGTGCCAGCAGCTTCACCCCTGGGACAAGGAATAGCGAGCAGTACTTC

clone size: few
D gene: .
J gene: TRBJ2-1
V gene: TRBV7-8
CDR3 protein: CASAGQLSSYNEQFF
CDR3 DNA: TGTGCCAGCGCCGGGCAGTTGAGCTCCTACAATGAGCAGTTCTTC

clone size: many
D gene: TRBD2
J gene: TRBJ2-3
V gene: TRBV6-6
CDR3 protein: CASSYALAGGPDTQYF
CDR3 DNA: TGTGCCAGCAGTTACGCCCTAGCGGGGGGGCCAGATACGCAGTATTTT

clone size: .
D gene: TRBD1
J gene: TRBJ2-1
V gene: TRBV11-2
CDR3 protein: CASSPFTGTVTSEQFF
CDR3 DNA: TGTGCCAGCAGCCCGTTCACCGGGACAGTTACAAGTGAGCAGTTCTTC

clone size: .
D gene: TRBD1
J gene: TRBJ1-2
V gene: TRBV7-6
CDR3 protein: CASSSRDRGNSGGYTF
CDR3 DNA: TGTGCCAGCAGCTCCCGGGACAGGGGCAACTCGGGGGGCTACACCTTC

clone size: many
D gene: .
J gene: TRBJ2-3
V gene: TRBV4-1
CDR3 protein: CASSPLFTDTQYF
CDR3 DNA: TGCGCCAGCAGCCCCTTGTTCACAGATACGCAGTATTTT

clone size: few
D gene: TRBD1
J gene: TRBJ2-1
V gene: TRBV6-4
CDR3 protein: CATGDSGNEQFF
CDR3 DNA: TGTGCCACCGGGGACAGTGGGAATGAGCAGTTCTTC

clone size: .
D gene: .
J gene: TRBJ2-3
V gene: TRBV11-1
CDR3 protein: CASSRVGGSDTQYF
CDR3 DNA: TGTGCCAGCAGCCGAGTGGGGGGCTCTGATACGCAGTATTTT

clone size: few
D gene: .
J gene: TRBJ1-1
V gene: TRBV4-2
CDR3 protein: CASSHPDSRTEAFF
CDR3 DNA: TGTGCCAGCAGCCACCCGGACAGTCGAACTGAAGCTTTCTTT

clone size: many
D gene: .
J gene: TRBJ2-1
V gene: TRBV10-3
CDR3 protein: CAIRRGRNNEQFF
CDR3 DNA: TGTGCCATCAGGAGGGGCAGGAACAATGAGCAGTTCTTC

clone size: few
D gene: TRBD2
J gene: TRBJ2-1
V gene: TRBV20-1
CDR3 protein: CSALRLAGGHEQFF
CDR3 DNA: TGCAGTGCTCTACGACTAGCGGGGGGGCATGAGCAGTTCTTC

clone size: few
D gene: .
J gene: TRBJ1-5
V gene: TRBV5-1
CDR3 protein: CASSLEGTGNQPQHF
CDR3 DNA: TGCGCCAGCAGCTTGGAGGGGACTGGTAATCAGCCCCAGCATTTT

clone size: .
D gene: .
J gene: TRBJ2-1
V gene: TRBV6-1
CDR3 protein: CASSEPAQGPNNEQFF
CDR3 DNA: TGTGCCAGCAGTGAACCAGCACAGGGTCCCAACAATGAGCAGTTCTTC

clone size: few
D gene: TRBD2
J gene: TRBJ2-3
V gene: TRBV20-1
CDR3 protein: CSAEPLAGGSTDTQYF
CDR3 DNA: TGCAGCGCGGAACCCCTAGCGGGGGGGAGCACAGATACGCAGTATTTT

clone size: .
D gene: TRBD2
J gene: TRBJ2-1
V gene: TRBV7-9
CDR3 protein: CASAGALAGAPPFF
CDR3 DNA: TGTGCCAGCGCAGGGGCACTAGCGGGGGCCCCTCCGTTCTTC

clone size: .
D gene: .
J gene: TRBJ1-2
V gene: TRBV6-2/TRBV6-3
CDR3 protein: CASSDREGYGYTF
CDR3 DNA: TGTGCCAGCAGCGACAGAGAAGGCTATGGCTACACCTTC

clone size: .
D gene: TRBD1
J gene: TRBJ1-1
V gene: TRBV5-1
CDR3 protein: CASSLPDRGTEAFF
CDR3 DNA: TGCGCCAGCAGCTTACCCGACAGGGGCACTGAAGCTTTCTTT

clone size: .
D gene: .
J gene: TRBJ1-1
V gene: TRBV5-6
CDR3 protein: CASSFGVQGAEAFF
CDR3 DNA: TGTGCCAGCAGCTTCGGGGTACAGGGAGCTGAAGCTTTCTTT

clone size: many
D gene: .
J gene: TRBJ2-7
V gene: TRBV12-3/TRBV12-4
CDR3 protein: CASSPRQYEQYF
CDR3 DNA: TGTGCCAGCAGTCCGCGACAATACGAGCAGTACTTC

clone size: many
D gene: .
J gene: TRBJ1-6
V gene: TRBV6-5
CDR3 protein: CASSPYTGGDSPLHF
CDR3 DNA: TGTGCCAGCAGTCCCTACACGGGCGGGGATTCACCCCTCCACTTT

clone size: many
D gene: .
J gene: TRBJ2-7
V gene: TRBV7-9
CDR3 protein: CASSLGGPGAVYEQYF
CDR3 DNA: TGTGCCAGCAGCTTAGGGGGCCCTGGGGCAGTCTACGAGCAGTACTTC

clone size: many
D gene: .
J gene: TRBJ1-1
V gene: TRBV4-3
CDR3 protein: CASSQVGLMNTEAFF
CDR3 DNA: TGCGCCAGCAGCCAAGTCGGGCTGATGAACACTGAAGCTTTCTTT

clone size: few
D gene: TRBD2
J gene: TRBJ2-5
V gene: TRBV15
CDR3 protein: CATSRETSGVETQYF
CDR3 DNA: TGTGCCACCAGCAGAGAGACTAGCGGGGTAGAGACCCAGTACTTC

clone size: .
D gene: .
J gene: TRBJ2-5
V gene: TRBV12-3/TRBV12-4
CDR3 protein: CASSLSGRRETQYF
CDR3 DNA: TGTGCCAGCAGTTTATCAGGGCGCCGGGAGACCCAGTACTTC

clone size: many
D gene: .
J gene: TRBJ1-3
V gene: TRBV20-1
CDR3 protein: CSALPPGSRGNTIYF
CDR3 DNA: TGCAGTGCCCTTCCTCCAGGCTCGCGAGGAAACACCATATATTTT

clone size: .
D gene: .
J gene: TRBJ2-2
V gene: TRBV12-3/TRBV12-4
CDR3 protein: CAVWTVDTGELFF
CDR3 DNA: TGTGCCGTCTGGACAGTAGACACCGGGGAGCTGTTTTTT

clone size: few
D gene: .
J gene: TRBJ2-3
V gene: TRBV7-3
CDR3 protein: CASSLIRGLSTDTQYF
CDR3 DNA: TGTGCCAGCAGCTTAATCCGGGGCCTAAGCACAGATACGCAGTATTTT

clone size: few
D gene: .
J gene: TRBJ1-6
V gene: TRBV21-1
CDR3 protein: CASRYLRGASYNSPLHF
CDR3 DNA: TGTGCCAGCCGCTACCTCCGGGGGGCCTCCTATAATTCACCCCTCCACTTT

clone size: .
D gene: .
J gene: TRBJ2-1
V gene: TRBV18
CDR3 protein: CASSPQGGPRNEQFF
CDR3 DNA: TGTGCCAGCTCACCGCAGGGGGGGCCGAGAAATGAGCAGTTCTTC

clone size: many
D gene: TRBD2
J gene: TRBJ2-1
V gene: TRBV4-2
CDR3 protein: CASSQLRGDYNEQFF
CDR3 DNA: TGTGCCAGCAGCCAATTGCGGGGGGACTACAATGAGCAGTTCTTC

clone size: few
D gene: TRBD1
J gene: TRBJ2-3
V gene: TRBV7-6
CDR3 protein: CASTTGTDTDTQYF
CDR3 DNA: TGTGCCAGCACCACCGGGACAGACACAGATACGCAGTATTTT

clone size: few
D gene: .
J gene: TRBJ2-3
V gene: TRBV5-4
CDR3 protein: CASSAPNRETQYF
CDR3 DNA: TGTGCCAGCAGCGCCCCAAACAGGGAGACGCAGTATTTT

clone size: few
D gene: TRBD2
J gene: TRBJ2-1
V gene: TRBV6-5
CDR3 protein: CASSPPTSGRNEQFF
CDR3 DNA: TGTGCCAGCAGCCCCCCGACTAGCGGGCGTAATGAGCAGTTCTTC

clone size: .
D gene: TRBD1
J gene: TRBJ2-2
V gene: TRBV4-3
CDR3 protein: CASSQDHHRGRGGELFF
CDR3 DNA: TGCGCCAGCAGCCAAGATCACCACAGGGGGCGCGGCGGGGAGCTGTTTTTT

clone size: .
D gene: TRBD1
J gene: TRBJ2-7
V gene: TRBV27
CDR3 protein: CASSLSRTGGSYEQYF
CDR3 DNA: TGTGCCAGCAGTCTCTCCCGGACAGGGGGCTCCTACGAGCAGTACTTC

clone size: few
D gene: .
J gene: TRBJ2-2
V gene: TRBV5-6
CDR3 protein: CASSFQPHSPGELFF
CDR3 DNA: TGTGCCAGCAGCTTCCAACCCCATAGTCCCGGGGAGCTGTTTTTT

clone size: .
D gene: .
J gene: TRBJ2-5
V gene: TRBV7-9
CDR3 protein: CASSFKVSETQYF
CDR3 DNA: TGTGCCAGCAGCTTCAAGGTATCGGAGACCCAGTACTTC

clone size: few
D gene: TRBD2
J gene: TRBJ2-5
V gene: TRBV15
CDR3 protein: CATSRGEAGGPETQYF
CDR3 DNA: TGTGCCACCAGCAGAGGCGAAGCGGGGGGGCCTGAGACCCAGTACTTC

clone size: few
D gene: TRBD2
J gene: TRBJ2-1
V gene: TRBV6-5
CDR3 protein: CASSSTSGGYEQFF
CDR3 DNA: TGTGCCAGCAGTTCCACTAGCGGGGGCTATGAGCAGTTCTTC

clone size: many
D gene: .
J gene: TRBJ1-1
V gene: TRBV3-1
CDR3 protein: CASSQVASNTEAFF
CDR3 DNA: TGTGCCAGCAGCCAAGTCGCATCAAACACTGAAGCTTTCTTT

clone size: few
D gene: .
J gene: TRBJ1-1
V gene: TRBV9
CDR3 protein: CASSPREADPMNTEAFF
CDR3 DNA: TGTGCCAGCAGCCCGAGGGAGGCAGACCCTATGAACACTGAAGCTTTCTTT

clone size: once
D gene: TRBD2
J gene: TRBJ2-3
V gene: TRBV10-3
CDR3 protein: CAIRGTSGLEAQYF
CDR3 DNA: TGTGCCATCAGGGGGACTAGCGGACTTGAGGCGCAGTATTTT

clone size: few
D gene: TRBD2
J gene: TRBJ2-1
V gene: TRBV19
CDR3 protein: CASAPAGGYNEQFF
CDR3 DNA: TGTGCCAGCGCCCCAGCGGGGGGGTACAATGAGCAGTTCTTC

clone size: few
D gene: .
J gene: TRBJ1-1
V gene: TRBV6-5
CDR3 protein: CASSYPGRAEAFF
CDR3 DNA: TGTGCCAGCAGTTACCCCGGGCGCGCTGAAGCTTTCTTT

clone size: .
D gene: TRBD1
J gene: TRBJ2-1
V gene: TRBV5-6
CDR3 protein: CASSSTGQGLSDEQFF
CDR3 DNA: TGTGCCAGCAGCTCAACGGGACAGGGGCTTTCGGATGAGCAGTTCTTC